This T cell receptor beta chain stems from a study of shared clonotypes between healthy human individuals. This CDR3 has 16 residues. V lost 1 base and J lost 3; bases outside the gene matches: 4. CDR1 and CDR2 from the germline V gene are SGHRS and YFSETQ. Using immunoSEQ multiplex PCR, the repertoire was profiled, and TCRdb retains in-frame clones only, with some absent. Seen here are 500,000 or so clones, 95% to 96% observed once, and the top ten hold about 0.059%. The genes are TRBV5-1 and TRBJ2-3, with 11 bases identical to TRBD2. The clonotype originates from a woman aged 30 to 39 in good health. The sample consisted of naive CD4+ T cells sorted from blood. Subset in this sample: CD45RA+ positively selected. The DNA of the CDR3 is TGCGCCAGCAGCTTGAGGCTAGCGGGAGGAACAGATACGCAGTATTTT. Translation gives CASSLRLAGGTDTQYF.